The 26 T cell receptor beta chains below come from one sample, sequenced in a study of T cell changes during pregnancy in multiple sclerosis. Clones were sequenced by immunoSEQ multiplex PCR, and TCRdb holds only the in-frame ones, with some missing. This sample carries 70,000 to 90,000 clones, 93% of them seen once, and the ten largest clones take about 0.72%. The sequences come from peripheral blood, collected in the second trimester of pregnancy. The receptors originated from a female donor in good health, enrolled as a control in a pregnancy study.

The chain employs TRBV30 and TRBJ1-2; tentatively, D is TRBD1 (5 bases). Germline V gene lookup returns CDR1 GTSNPN and CDR2 SVGIG (reference sequence). The ends were cut back, 4 bases at V and 10 bases at J, with 13 bases in the middle. CDR3 length equals 11 residues. CDR3 coding DNA: TGTGCCTGGATGGTAGGGGTTGACTACACCTTC. This encodes CAWMVGVDYTF. Using reference TRBV30 and TRBJ1-2 for the parts outside the CDR3, the full variable domain is SQTIHQWPATLVQPVGSPLSLECTVEGTSNPNLYWYRQAAGRGLQLLFYSVGIGQISSEVPQNLSASRPQDRQFILSSKKLLLSDSGFYLCAWMVGVDYTFGSGTRLTVV.

This clone was counted a single time. This sequence joins TRBV30 and TRBJ2-3, with 9 bases fitting TRBD2. Germline-derived CDR1 and CDR2 are GTSNPN and SVGIG (reference sequence). This CDR3 has 14 residues. V lost 8 bases to trimming and J lost 3 bases; unmatched junction nucleotides: 9. The CDR3 bases are TGTGCCCGGACGCGGGGGGGCCGGACAGATACGCAGTATTTT. This gives the protein CARTRGGRTDTQYF. The complete variable domain, with remaining parts taken from reference TRBV30 and TRBJ2-3, reads SQTIHQWPATLVQPVGSPLSLECTVEGTSNPNLYWYRQAAGRGLQLLFYSVGIGQISSEVPQNLSASRPQDRQFILSSKKLLLSDSGFYLCARTRGGRTDTQYFGPGTRLTVL.

A remark on this clone: The sample carries other DNA sequences with the same CDR3. The V gene is TRBV9, the J gene TRBJ1-2; the D gene is possibly TRBD1 (6 bases). In germline, CDR1 is SGDLS, CDR2 YYNGEE. The CDR3 is 15 amino acids. Between the trimmed V and J ends, which lost 0 bases and 1 base, there was a span of 10 bases. This CDR3 is CASSVAGRGNYGYTF. CDR3 DNA: TGTGCCAGCAGCGTAGCGGGCAGGGGTAACTATGGCTACACCTTC.

The gene calls are TRBV4-2 and TRBJ2-3; 7 nucleotides match TRBD2. J lost 6 bases, V lost 0 bases, and 12 bases had no gene match. This CDR3 region has 17 residues. Germline assignment: CDR1 LGHNA and CDR2 YNFKEQ. CDR3 coding DNA: TGTGCCAGCAGCCAAGATCAGTGGGACTACATCAGGGATACGCAGTATTTT. Protein: CASSQDQWDYIRDTQYF.

The table lists this clone with a count of one. V usage is TRBV27 and J usage is TRBJ1-5, with TRBD1 matching over 7 bases. CDR3 length: 14 residues. Unmatched junction bases numbered 6, after V lost 4 bases and J lost 6 bases. Per the germline V gene, CDR1 is MNHEY and CDR2 is SMNVEV (reference sequence). DNA for the CDR3: TGTGCCAGCAGTTCAGGGGGGACCTCTCAGCCCCAGCATTTT. This gives the protein CASSSGGTSQPQHF.

This rearrangement joins TRBV2 to TRBJ2-6; D ambiguous. Trimming took 2 bases from V and 0 from J, leaving 5 bases between them. CDR1 and CDR2 (germline): SNHLY, FYNNEI. CDR3 size: 15 residues. Here the CDR3 DNA reads TGTGCCAGCAGTGAAACGAGCTCTGGGGCCAACGTCCTGACTTTC. Translation: CASSETSSGANVLTF.

The rearrangement joins TRBV6-5 to TRBJ2-5, with 11 nucleotides matching TRBD2. The CDR3 length is 15 residues. The V gene's germline CDR1 is MNHEY and CDR2 SVGAGI. The J segment lost 7 bases and the V segment lost 0 bases, leaving 4 bases of the junction unmatched. This CDR3 is CASSYSSGGAGTQYF. DNA for the CDR3: TGTGCCAGCAGTTACTCTAGCGGGGGGGCCGGGACCCAGTACTTC.

Turning to this clone: Since a much larger clone is just one base distant, this may be a read error. The chain uses TRBV9 and TRBJ2-2, with TRBD1 identical over 11 bases. CDR1 is SGDLS, CDR2 YYNGEE, per germline. The V segment lost 1 base and the J segment 5 bases; nucleotides outside the gene matches: 4. This CDR3 is 16 amino acids long. This chain's CDR3 is CASSVRGQGATGELFF. The CDR3 DNA is TGTGCCAGCAGCGTAAGAGGACAGGGGGCTACCGGGGAGCTGTTTTTT. Based on the CDR3 plus reference TRBV9 and TRBJ2-2, the full variable domain is DSGVTQTPKHLITATGQRVTLRCSPRSGDLSVYWYQQSLDQGLQFLIQYYNGEERAKGNILERFSAQQFPDLHSELNLSSLELGDSALYFCASSVRGQGATGELFFGEGSRLTVL.

In DNA, the CDR3 is TGTGCCAGCACCGCGGCAGGGCCGAGTGAGCAGTTCTTC. Amino acid sequence: CASTAAGPSEQFF. The V call is TRBV5-6, the J call TRBJ2-1; D perhaps matches TRBD1 (5 bases). CDR3 length: 13 residues. The germline CDR1 and CDR2 sequences are SGHDT and YYEEEE. V was pared by 6 bases and J by 9 bases, with 16 bases between.

The chain carries TRBV6-5 and TRBJ1-2; D remains ambiguous. V gave up 0 bases and J gave up 5 bases, with 13 bases separating them. The V gene's germline CDR1 is MNHEY and CDR2 SVGAGI. This CDR3 region has 15 residues. The CDR3 region has the DNA TGTGCCAGCAGTTACTCGGGCAGATTTCTTTATGGCTACACCTTC. This encodes CASSYSGRFLYGYTF.

The V gene is TRBV30, the J gene TRBJ1-2; tentatively, D is TRBD1 (5 bases). The CDR3 is made up of 12 amino acids. The V end lost 2 bases, the J end lost 2 bases, and 6 bases lay between the germline ends. From germline, CDR1 is GTSNPN and CDR2 SVGIG (reference sequence). The CDR3 loop is CAWSPGNYGYTF. DNA of the CDR3: TGTGCCTGGAGTCCAGGGAACTATGGCTACACCTTC.

The chain uses TRBV29-1 and TRBJ2-5; 10 bases align to TRBD1. This CDR3 comprises 12 residues. Germline V gene sequence: CDR1 SQVTM, CDR2 ANQGSEA. V lost 6 bases and J lost 5; bases outside the gene matches: 3. The CDR3: CSVDRGQETQYF. The CDR3, as DNA: TGCAGCGTAGACAGGGGGCAGGAGACCCAGTACTTC.

The V and J genes are TRBV4-1 and TRBJ2-2; D may be TRBD2 (7 bases). The CDR3 is 17 residues long. V lost 4 bases and J 3 bases, leaving 18 bases between the germline ends. Germline V gene sequence: CDR1 MGHRA, CDR2 YSYEKL. The CDR3 is CASSLPRGGPDTGELFF. DNA for the CDR3: TGCGCCAGCAGCCTCCCGAGGGGGGGGCCTGACACCGGGGAGCTGTTTTTT.

The chain uses TRBV5-1 and TRBJ1-3; the D gene is possibly TRBD1 (5 bases). Germline V lookup: CDR1 SGHRS, CDR2 YFSETQ. The CDR3 is made up of 15 amino acids. The V end was cut by 4 bases, the J end by 0 bases, with 11 bases between. As DNA, the CDR3 is TGCGCCAGCAGCACAGGAGGGAGCTCTGGAAACACCATATATTTT. As protein: CASSTGGSSGNTIYF.

The rearrangement uses TRBV7-8 and TRBJ2-2; D might be TRBD2 (7 bases). The V and J ends lost 6 bases and 4 bases respectively, with 18 bases between them. Germline V CDR1 and CDR2: SGHVS, FQNEAQ. CDR3 length: 16 residues. The CDR3 reads CASRLQRGAGTGELFF. DNA of the CDR3: TGTGCCAGCAGACTACAACGGGGGGCGGGCACCGGGGAGCTGTTTTTT.

For the CDR3, the DNA is TGTGCCTGGGGACAGGAGAATCAGCCCCAGCATTTT. It specifies CAWGQENQPQHF. The V gene is TRBV30, the J gene TRBJ1-5, with 7 bases fitting TRBD1. The CDR3 is 12 amino acids. The J segment lost 4 bases and the V segment lost 5 bases, leaving 2 bases of the junction unmatched. CDR1 and CDR2 from the germline V gene are GTSNPN and SVGIG (reference sequence).

This chain uses TRBV9 with TRBJ2-3; possibly TRBD2 for D (6 bases). The germline CDR1 and CDR2 sequences are SGDLS and YYNGEE. Between the trimmed V and J ends, which lost 4 bases and 0 bases, there was a span of 15 bases. This CDR3 is built from 16 residues. The DNA for the CDR3 is TGTGCCAGCAGCCCGCCGGGGGTTTCTAGCACAGATACGCAGTATTTT. It yields the protein CASSPPGVSSTDTQYF.

The chain employs TRBV19 and TRBJ1-1; D not certain. Germline lookup yields CDR1 LNHDA and CDR2 SQIVND (reference sequence). V gave up 5 bases and J gave up 0 bases, with 7 bases separating them. CDR3 size: 13 residues. The CDR3 DNA is TGTGCCAGTAGTGACACAGTGAACACTGAAGCTTTCTTT. This encodes CASSDTVNTEAFF.

The chain joins TRBV7-2 to TRBJ2-5; TRBD1 is a possible D gene (5 bases). CDR1 and CDR2 (germline): SGHTA, FQGNSA. The CDR3 is 12 residues long. Trimming removed 5 bases from V and 7 bases from J, with 11 bases in between. CDR3 DNA sequence: TGTGCCAGCAGCCGGCAAAGGGGGACCCAGTACTTC. Amino acids: CASSRQRGTQYF.

This clone has a handful of counts. This rearrangement joins TRBV4-2 to TRBJ1-4, with 7 bases matching TRBD1. Looked up from germline, CDR1 is LGHNA and CDR2 is YNFKEQ. The CDR3 runs 18 residues. V dropped 0 bases and J dropped 8; count of bases not matched to a gene: 15. The CDR3, as DNA: TGTGCCAGCAGCCAAGATGTCGAAGGTAGGGGGCGCGGAGAAAAACTGTTTTTT. Translated: CASSQDVEGRGRGEKLFF.

The chain uses TRBV7-3 and TRBJ2-3, with 10 bases identical to TRBD2. V shed 4 bases, J shed 1 base, and the junction held 11 bases outside the gene matches. CDR3 length: 18 residues. Germline V gene lookup returns CDR1 SGHTA and CDR2 FQGTGA. Here the CDR3 reads CASSSSGGALDGTDTQYF. The CDR3 region has the DNA TGTGCCAGCAGCTCTAGCGGGGGAGCCCTAGATGGCACAGATACGCAGTATTTT.

The table lists this clone with a count of one. The CDR3 DNA reads TGTGCCAGCACCTCTCTCCGCGTTCGTCGGGCTGAAGCTTTCTTT. This translates into CASTSLRVRRAEAFF. The chain is built from TRBV6-5 and TRBJ1-1, with unresolved D. The CDR3 has 15 residues. V was cut by 7 bases and J by 6 bases, with 21 bases left in between. Germline V gene sequence: CDR1 MNHEY, CDR2 SVGAGI.

The sample holds one count of this clone. The chain employs TRBV19 and TRBJ1-6; 7 bases agree with TRBD1. The CDR3 spans 15 residues. With 4 bases clipped from V and 7 bases from J, the junction kept 7 bases outside the gene matches. CDR1 and CDR2 from the germline V gene are LNHDA and SQIVND (reference sequence). In DNA, the CDR3 is TGTGCCAGTAGTACGTTAAGGACAGGCAATTCACCCCTCCACTTT. Its translation: CASSTLRTGNSPLHF.

This clone was detected a few times. This sequence joins TRBV6-4 and TRBJ1-1; D is unclear. V was cut by 3 bases and J by 3 bases, with 8 bases left in between. In germline, CDR1 is MRHNA, CDR2 SNTAGT. The CDR3 sequence is 13 residues long. The CDR3 spells CASSEQTDTEAFF. For the CDR3, the DNA is TGTGCCAGCAGTGAACAGACGGACACTGAAGCTTTCTTT.

The chain has TRBV4-2 and TRBJ2-1, with D unclear. CDR1 and CDR2 from the germline V gene are LGHNA and YNFKEQ. The CDR3 is made up of 12 amino acids. V was pared by 0 bases and J by 7 bases, with 4 bases between. Here the CDR3 DNA reads TGTGCCAGCAGCCAAGATCGGAATGAGCAGTTCTTC. Its protein is CASSQDRNEQFF.

J is TRBJ2-5 and V is TRBV2; D is ambiguous. This CDR3 has 17 residues. Per germline, CDR1 SNHLY and CDR2 FYNNEI. Trimming removed 5 bases at V and 1 base at J, with 20 bases between. Here the CDR3 reads CASSLTIFPLPQETQYF. Written as DNA, the CDR3 is TGTGCCAGCAGTCTAACGATATTCCCCTTACCCCAAGAGACCCAGTACTTC.